A selection of T cell receptor beta chains follows, all from one sample in a study of blood T cell repertoires in COVID-19. Here immunoSEQ multiplex PCR was the method, and the copy in TCRdb shows in-frame clones only, minus some. The profile shows some 270,000 clones, 85% to 90% of them singletons. The specimen sequenced was peripheral blood. The source of these receptors is a man aged 25-40 years with acute or convalescent COVID-19. The CDR3 runs from the conserved cysteine through the conserved F or W. D genes are given only for firm matches. Size values are once, few and many counts, or a class for expanded clones, and some rows have none.

j_call: TRBJ2-1; clone_size: .; d_call: .; v_call: TRBV29-1; cdr3_nt: TGCAGCGTTGGACGATTAGGCGGGTCCTACAATGAGCAGTTCTTC; cdr3_aa: CSVGRLGGSYNEQFF
j_call: TRBJ2-3; clone_size: .; d_call: .; v_call: TRBV5-8; cdr3_nt: TGTGCCAGCAGAATGAACACAGCGGTGTTCACAGATACGCAGTATTTT; cdr3_aa: CASRMNTAVFTDTQYF
j_call: TRBJ2-4; clone_size: .; d_call: .; v_call: TRBV4-1; cdr3_nt: TGCGCCAGCAGCCAACCCCGGACAACAATAGCCAAAAACATTCAGTACTTC; cdr3_aa: CASSQPRTTIAKNIQYF
j_call: TRBJ1-2; clone_size: .; d_call: TRBD1; v_call: TRBV12-3/TRBV12-4; cdr3_nt: TGTGCCAGCAGTCGCACCGGGACAGGGGTATGGGCCTTC; cdr3_aa: CASSRTGTGVWAF
j_call: TRBJ2-2; clone_size: .; d_call: .; v_call: TRBV10-1; cdr3_nt: TGCGCCACCGCCCGGGCGAACACCGGGGAGCTGTTTTTT; cdr3_aa: CATARANTGELFF
j_call: TRBJ2-2; clone_size: .; d_call: .; v_call: TRBV6-4; cdr3_nt: TGTGCCAGCAGGACCACTTGGCAGGCCGGGGAGCTGTTTTTT; cdr3_aa: CASRTTWQAGELFF
j_call: TRBJ1-1; clone_size: .; d_call: .; v_call: TRBV19; cdr3_nt: TGTGCCAGTAGTCGGGGGGTCACTGAAGCTTTCTTT; cdr3_aa: CASSRGVTEAFF
j_call: TRBJ1-2; clone_size: .; d_call: .; v_call: TRBV15; cdr3_nt: TGTGCCACCAGCAGAGATCGGGGGAGCTATGGCTACACCTTC; cdr3_aa: CATSRDRGSYGYTF
j_call: TRBJ1-2; clone_size: .; d_call: .; v_call: TRBV5-1; cdr3_nt: TGCGCCAGCAGCTTCGGCGGATCCATTGGTGGCTACACCTTC; cdr3_aa: CASSFGGSIGGYTF
j_call: TRBJ1-2; clone_size: .; d_call: .; v_call: TRBV5-1; cdr3_nt: TGCGCCAGCAGCCTAGACAACTATGGCTACACCTTC; cdr3_aa: CASSLDNYGYTF
j_call: TRBJ2-7; clone_size: .; d_call: .; v_call: TRBV9; cdr3_nt: TGTGCCAGCAGCGTAGTGGACTTTCCTAACGAGCAGTACTTC; cdr3_aa: CASSVVDFPNEQYF
j_call: TRBJ2-5; clone_size: .; d_call: .; v_call: TRBV14; cdr3_nt: TGTGCCAGCAGCCACGGAGAGACCCAGTACTTC; cdr3_aa: CASSHGETQYF
j_call: TRBJ1-1; clone_size: .; d_call: TRBD1; v_call: TRBV7-9; cdr3_nt: TGTGCCAGCAGCCTGACAGGGTACACTGAAGCTTTCTTT; cdr3_aa: CASSLTGYTEAFF
j_call: TRBJ2-1; clone_size: .; d_call: .; v_call: TRBV28; cdr3_nt: TGTGCCAGCAGTTTACCAGGTGGCAGGGTGAATGAGCAGTTCTTC; cdr3_aa: CASSLPGGRVNEQFF
j_call: TRBJ1-1; clone_size: .; d_call: .; v_call: TRBV7-2; cdr3_nt: TGTGCCAGCAGCCAGCAGAGCCTAGTCCTCACACCTGAAGCTTTCTTT; cdr3_aa: CASSQQSLVLTPEAFF
j_call: TRBJ1-5; clone_size: .; d_call: .; v_call: TRBV5-6; cdr3_nt: TGTGCCAGCAGCCTAAGGGGGGGCGGGAGCAATCAGCCCCAGCATTTT; cdr3_aa: CASSLRGGGSNQPQHF
j_call: TRBJ2-7; clone_size: .; d_call: TRBD2; v_call: TRBV28; cdr3_nt: TGTGCCAGCAGTGCGGGGGGGAGCTCCTACGAGCAGTACTTC; cdr3_aa: CASSAGGSSYEQYF
j_call: TRBJ2-1; clone_size: .; d_call: TRBD2; v_call: TRBV24-1; cdr3_nt: TGTGCCATCGGACTAGCGGGAGGTCAGGATGAGCAGTTCTTC; cdr3_aa: CAIGLAGGQDEQFF
j_call: TRBJ1-5; clone_size: .; d_call: TRBD1; v_call: TRBV4-1; cdr3_nt: TGCGCCAGCAGCCAATTTGTACGGACAGGGGATAGCAATCAGCCCCAGCATTTT; cdr3_aa: CASSQFVRTGDSNQPQHF
j_call: TRBJ1-2; clone_size: .; d_call: TRBD1; v_call: TRBV7-2; cdr3_nt: TGTGCCAGCAGCCCCGGCCTAAGGACAGGGGGCCGAGGCTACACCTTC; cdr3_aa: CASSPGLRTGGRGYTF
j_call: TRBJ1-2; clone_size: .; d_call: TRBD1; v_call: TRBV4-1; cdr3_nt: TGCGCCAGCAGCCTGTCTTTTACAGGGGCCCGGGTTGGCTACACCTTC; cdr3_aa: CASSLSFTGARVGYTF
j_call: TRBJ1-1; clone_size: .; d_call: TRBD1; v_call: TRBV7-2; cdr3_nt: TGTGCCAGCAGCTCCTATTTGGACAGGCCTTTCTTT; cdr3_aa: CASSSYLDRPFF
j_call: TRBJ2-3; clone_size: .; d_call: TRBD2; v_call: TRBV29-1; cdr3_nt: TGCAGCGCTCCCCCGGGGGGAAGCACAGATACGCAGTATTTT; cdr3_aa: CSAPPGGSTDTQYF
j_call: TRBJ2-7; clone_size: .; d_call: TRBD1; v_call: TRBV30; cdr3_nt: TGTGCCGGGGCGACAGGGGTGCTCTACGAGCAGTACTTC; cdr3_aa: CAGATGVLYEQYF
j_call: TRBJ1-2; clone_size: .; d_call: .; v_call: TRBV28; cdr3_nt: TGTGCCAGCAGCCTAATATGGGGGGCTAACTATGGCTACACCTTC; cdr3_aa: CASSLIWGANYGYTF
j_call: TRBJ1-2; clone_size: .; d_call: .; v_call: TRBV6-2/TRBV6-3; cdr3_nt: TGTGCCAGCAGTTGGCAGGGCGGCGGCTATGGCTACACCTTC; cdr3_aa: CASSWQGGGYGYTF
j_call: TRBJ2-1; clone_size: once; d_call: TRBD2; v_call: TRBV7-9; cdr3_nt: TGTGCCAGCACCTCCAGAGGGGGTACTAGCGGGGGTGAGCAGTTCTTC; cdr3_aa: CASTSRGGTSGGEQFF
j_call: TRBJ2-3; clone_size: .; d_call: TRBD1; v_call: TRBV15; cdr3_nt: TGTGCCACCAGCAGAGGGGGGTCAGGGGGCCCCCCAGATACGCAGTATTTT; cdr3_aa: CATSRGGSGGPPDTQYF
j_call: TRBJ1-1; clone_size: .; d_call: .; v_call: TRBV20-1; cdr3_nt: TGCAGTGTGGTAGATGAAGCTTTCTTT; cdr3_aa: CSVVDEAFF
j_call: TRBJ1-6; clone_size: .; d_call: TRBD1; v_call: TRBV9; cdr3_nt: TGTGCCAGCAGCGTGGCCGAGGGGGCTCTTAATTCACCCCTCCACTTT; cdr3_aa: CASSVAEGALNSPLHF
j_call: TRBJ2-3; clone_size: .; d_call: .; v_call: TRBV11-2; cdr3_nt: TGTGCCAGCAGCCATGGGTGGAGGGCGAGCACAGATACGCAGTATTTT; cdr3_aa: CASSHGWRASTDTQYF
j_call: TRBJ2-7; clone_size: few; d_call: TRBD1; v_call: TRBV6-5; cdr3_nt: TGTGCCAGCAGTTACCGGCGACAGGGTTACGAGCAGTACTTC; cdr3_aa: CASSYRRQGYEQYF
j_call: TRBJ1-4; clone_size: .; d_call: .; v_call: TRBV19; cdr3_nt: TGTGCCAGTAGGTTGATGTGGCGGCCGGGTGGGGAAAAACTGTTTTTT; cdr3_aa: CASRLMWRPGGEKLFF
j_call: TRBJ1-3; clone_size: .; d_call: .; v_call: TRBV9; cdr3_nt: TGTGCCAGCAGCGCCCTAGCCGGGGGTGTAAACACCATATATTTT; cdr3_aa: CASSALAGGVNTIYF
j_call: TRBJ1-1; clone_size: once; d_call: .; v_call: TRBV5-1; cdr3_nt: TGCGCCAGCAGCTTAACAGGACCCAACACTGAAGCTTTCTTT; cdr3_aa: CASSLTGPNTEAFF
j_call: TRBJ1-5; clone_size: .; d_call: TRBD1; v_call: TRBV20-1; cdr3_nt: TGCAGTGCTAGTCCCGGGACAGGGTACAATCAGCCCCAGCATTTT; cdr3_aa: CSASPGTGYNQPQHF
j_call: TRBJ1-3; clone_size: few; d_call: .; v_call: TRBV15; cdr3_nt: TGTGCCACCAGCAGAGACAGGAACACCATATATTTT; cdr3_aa: CATSRDRNTIYF
j_call: TRBJ2-7; clone_size: .; d_call: .; v_call: TRBV7-8; cdr3_nt: TGTGCCAGCAGCTTAGGCACGTTAGCGGAGCGGGAGCAGTACTTC; cdr3_aa: CASSLGTLAEREQYF
j_call: TRBJ1-2; clone_size: .; d_call: .; v_call: TRBV9; cdr3_nt: TGTGCCAGCAGCGTAGTGGCCTCCACCGACTATGGCTACACCTTC; cdr3_aa: CASSVVASTDYGYTF
j_call: TRBJ2-3; clone_size: .; d_call: .; v_call: TRBV7-8; cdr3_nt: TGTGCCAGCAGCTTGGGTGGTGGTGGGAGCGTGTTGACGGATACGCAGTATTTT; cdr3_aa: CASSLGGGGSVLTDTQYF
j_call: TRBJ2-3; clone_size: once; d_call: TRBD1; v_call: TRBV18; cdr3_nt: TGTGCCAGCTCACCTAGGACAGGGGGCAGCACAGATACGCAGTATTTT; cdr3_aa: CASSPRTGGSTDTQYF
j_call: TRBJ1-1; clone_size: .; d_call: .; v_call: TRBV28; cdr3_nt: TGTGCCAGCAGTCCCTTACAGGGATTGGGGGCTTTCTTT; cdr3_aa: CASSPLQGLGAFF
j_call: TRBJ1-5; clone_size: many; d_call: .; v_call: TRBV19; cdr3_nt: TGTGCCAGTAGTATCGACAGCTTCAATCAGCCCCAGCATTTT; cdr3_aa: CASSIDSFNQPQHF
j_call: TRBJ1-1; clone_size: .; d_call: TRBD1; v_call: TRBV5-4; cdr3_nt: TGTGCCAGCAGCGTAACCCAGGGGGCGAACGGAGCTTTCTTT; cdr3_aa: CASSVTQGANGAFF
j_call: TRBJ1-1; clone_size: .; d_call: .; v_call: TRBV11-2; cdr3_nt: TGTGCCAGCAGCTTAGTTTATCCGGGTTTCATGAACACTGAAGCTTTCTTT; cdr3_aa: CASSLVYPGFMNTEAFF
j_call: TRBJ1-2; clone_size: .; d_call: TRBD1; v_call: TRBV10-3; cdr3_nt: TGTGCCATCGGACAGGGCCAGGGGGGCTACACCTTC; cdr3_aa: CAIGQGQGGYTF
j_call: TRBJ1-5; clone_size: .; d_call: .; v_call: TRBV30; cdr3_nt: TGTGCCTGGAGTGTAGTCCAGGGGAAGAGGCAGCCCCAGCATTTT; cdr3_aa: CAWSVVQGKRQPQHF
j_call: TRBJ1-2; clone_size: few; d_call: .; v_call: TRBV19; cdr3_nt: TGTGCCAGTAGTATGGAGAGGGTGGGCTACACCTTC; cdr3_aa: CASSMERVGYTF
j_call: TRBJ1-1; clone_size: .; d_call: TRBD1; v_call: TRBV7-9; cdr3_nt: TGTGCCAGCAGCTTAACGGGACAGAAAACCGAAGCTTTCTTT; cdr3_aa: CASSLTGQKTEAFF
j_call: TRBJ2-5; clone_size: few; d_call: .; v_call: TRBV5-1; cdr3_nt: TGCGCCAGCAGCTTGGGAGGGGGAGAGACCCAGTACTTC; cdr3_aa: CASSLGGGETQYF
j_call: TRBJ1-2; clone_size: .; d_call: TRBD1; v_call: TRBV19; cdr3_nt: TGTGCCAGTACAAAGACGACAGGGGAAGCTGGCTACACCTTC; cdr3_aa: CASTKTTGEAGYTF
j_call: TRBJ1-6; clone_size: .; d_call: .; v_call: TRBV30; cdr3_nt: TGTGCCTGGAACCTAAATTCACCCCTCCACTTT; cdr3_aa: CAWNLNSPLHF
j_call: TRBJ1-2; clone_size: .; d_call: .; v_call: TRBV4-2; cdr3_nt: TGTGCCAGCAGCCAAGGTGTCGGGGGGTATGGCTACACCTTC; cdr3_aa: CASSQGVGGYGYTF
j_call: TRBJ1-6; clone_size: few; d_call: TRBD1; v_call: TRBV29-1; cdr3_nt: TGCAGCGCCACTGAGGGGGCCAATTCACCCCTCCACTTT; cdr3_aa: CSATEGANSPLHF
j_call: TRBJ1-4; clone_size: .; d_call: .; v_call: TRBV9; cdr3_nt: TGTGCCAGCAGCCCCCCCTATGCGGAAAAACTGTTTTTT; cdr3_aa: CASSPPYAEKLFF
j_call: TRBJ2-1; clone_size: once; d_call: TRBD2; v_call: TRBV9; cdr3_nt: TGTGCCAGCAGCGATGGCGGGGGGTACAATGAGCAGTTCTTC; cdr3_aa: CASSDGGGYNEQFF
j_call: TRBJ2-5; clone_size: .; d_call: TRBD1; v_call: TRBV10-1; cdr3_nt: TGCGCCAGCAGTGATTCGGACAGGCGGGCCCAGTACTTC; cdr3_aa: CASSDSDRRAQYF